The subject of this entry is one T cell receptor beta chain. The data belong to a study of shared clonotypes between healthy human individuals. Study context: Aged between 18 and 49, the donors were a couple of women and three men.

All donors were Caucasian adults living in Nashville, Tennessee. The CDR3 has 18 amino acids. Unmatched junction bases numbered 8, after V lost 4 bases and J lost 2 bases. Germline assignment: CDR1 SGHRS and CDR2 YFSETQ. On sorted subsets, replicate PCRs used 150 to 250 ng DNA, or about 30,000 T cell genomes. Clones were sequenced by immunoSEQ multiplex PCR, and TCRdb holds only the in-frame ones, with some missing. Among roughly 1,100,000 clones, about 75% were seen once, and the ten largest hold approximately 1.5%. This TCR was recovered from a man between 18 and 35 years old in good health. The genes are TRBV5-1 and TRBJ2-5; TRBD2 matches at 16 bases. Sequencing was carried out using memory CD4+ T cells sorted from blood. Subset described: CD45RA-negative fraction. In DNA, the CDR3 is TGCGCCAGCAGCGCCGGGACTAGCGGGGGGGCAAGGCAAGAGACCCAGTACTTC. Protein: CASSAGTSGGARQETQYF.